The 28 T cell receptor beta chains listed next were all sequenced from one sample in a study of T cell repertoires in cytomegalovirus infection (dated by TCRdb to between 2018 and 2020). The meaning of the sample's treatment or condition label: in vitro stimulation with specific CMV peptide epitopes to enrich CMV-specific T cells. The antigens for these receptors are not known. The run used an Illumina HiSeq 1500. TCRdb passed the public sequencing reads through fastp at Q25 and MiXCR, retaining productive beta sequences. Identical CDR3 protein sequences are pooled into one entry, listed with their most common genes and DNA. This sample is represented by around 230,000 distinct CDR3 sequences; about 38% of them were singletons. The leading ten clones occupy approximately 59% of the sample. Sequenced here: CD8+ T cells from cultured PBMCs, sampled from culture after CMV antigen stimulation. The receptors were sampled from a human donor in good health (CMV status not recorded). Some clones in this sample may be carry-over from other donors' samples.

This clonotype was counted between two and nine times. V is TRBV6-5 and J is TRBJ2-7, with D possibly TRBD2 on 7 matching bases. CDR3 length: 14 residues. Trimming removed 7 bases from V and 4 bases from J, with 17 bases in between. Germline loops: CDR1 MNHEY, CDR2 SVGAGI. DNA for the CDR3: TGTGCCAGCAACGACAGGACCGGGGGGTACGAGCAGTACTTC. Translating it yields CASNDRTGGYEQYF.

There are a few counts of this clonotype. CDR3 DNA: TGTGCCAGCAGTTACTCATCCGGGGAGGTCAGCACTGAAGCTTTCTTT. Its translation: CASSYSSGEVSTEAFF. The chain links TRBV6-5 to TRBJ1-1; D unclear. The CDR3 runs 16 residues. V was trimmed by 0 bases and J by 4 bases, leaving 15 bases between them. Germline CDR1 is MNHEY and CDR2 is SVGAGI.

The chain employs TRBV4-1 and TRBJ2-7; D uncertain. This CDR3 is 12 amino acids long. The V gene lost 3 bases and the J gene lost 7 bases, with 10 bases spanning the gap. The germline CDR1 and CDR2 sequences are MGHRA and YSYEKL. This chain's CDR3 is CASSQRPGEQYF. Written as DNA, the CDR3 is TGCGCCAGCAGCCAGCGTCCCGGGGAGCAGTACTTC.

The chain has TRBV6-1 and TRBJ2-1; TRBD2 agrees at 10 bases. The CDR3 covers 16 residues. V shed 6 bases, J shed 5 bases, and the junction held 10 bases outside the gene matches. Germline values: CDR1 MNHNS, CDR2 SASEGT. The CDR3 sequence is CASSPDLSGGDNEQFF. Written as DNA, the CDR3 is TGTGCCAGCAGCCCTGATTTAAGCGGGGGGGACAATGAGCAGTTCTTC.

V and J are TRBV7-9 and TRBJ2-1; 14 bases are a match to TRBD2. Germline assignment: CDR1 SEHNR and CDR2 FQNEAQ (reference sequence). This CDR3 comprises 21 residues. The V gene end was trimmed by 0 bases and the J gene end by 0 bases; junction bases not matched to a gene: 10. CDR3 protein: CASSLAGGTSGGLSSYNEQFF. The CDR3, as DNA: TGTGCCAGCAGCTTAGCCGGAGGGACTAGCGGGGGTCTTAGCTCCTACAATGAGCAGTTCTTC.

This chain joins TRBV12-3 or TRBV12-4 and TRBJ1-3; D remains unclear. The CDR3 length is 13 residues. Between the trimmed V and J ends, which lost 5 bases and 4 bases, there was a span of 9 bases. The CDR3 spells CASSPGRGNTIYF. The DNA for the CDR3 is TGTGCCAGCAGTCCTGGGCGGGGAAACACCATATATTTT.

This clonotype has at least ten counts. CDR3 DNA: TGCGCCAGCAGCTTCCCCCGGACAGGTTACAATGAGCAGTTCTTC. Its protein is CASSFPRTGYNEQFF. The chain links TRBV5-1 to TRBJ2-1, with 7 bases aligning to TRBD1. This CDR3 is 15 amino acids long. Unmatched junction bases numbered 6, after V lost 2 bases and J lost 4 bases. Germline V CDR1 and CDR2: SGHRS, YFSETQ.

Only one count was recorded for this clonotype. This chain connects TRBV18 to TRBJ2-1; 9 bases fit TRBD2. V gave up 3 bases and J gave up 4 bases; unmatched junction bases: 7. Germline lookup yields CDR1 KGHSH and CDR2 LQKENI. The CDR3 has 16 amino acids. The CDR3 DNA reads TGTGCCAGCTCACCTACAGGACTAGCGCAGTACAATGAGCAGTTCTTC. Translating it yields CASSPTGLAQYNEQFF. Supplemented by reference TRBV18 and TRBJ2-1, the full variable domain reads NAGVMQNPRHLVRRRGQEARLRCSPMKGHSHVYWYRQLPEEGLKFMVYLQKENIIDESGMPKERFSAEFPKEGPSILRIQQVVRGDSAAYFCASSPTGLAQYNEQFFGPGTRLTVL.

This chain joins TRBV9 and TRBJ2-3; tentative D call: TRBD2 (5 bases). Germline values: CDR1 SGDLS, CDR2 YYNGEE. CDR3 length: 17 amino acids. Trimming pared 0 bases from V and 0 bases from J, leaving 14 bases between. CDR3 nucleotides: TGTGCCAGCAGCGTAGGGCCAGCGGACTCTAGCACAGATACGCAGTATTTT. Encoded protein: CASSVGPADSSTDTQYF. The full variable domain, its missing parts supplied by reference TRBV9 and TRBJ2-3, is DSGVTQTPKHLITATGQRVTLRCSPRSGDLSVYWYQQSLDQGLQFLIQYYNGEERAKGNILERFSAQQFPDLHSELNLSSLELGDSALYFCASSVGPADSSTDTQYFGPGTRLTVL.

The chain has TRBV28 and TRBJ2-3; a possible D gene is TRBD2 (6 bases). The CDR3 covers 17 residues. Germline V lookup: CDR1 MDHEN, CDR2 SYDVKM. V was trimmed by 5 bases and J by 2 bases, leaving 20 bases between them. In DNA, the CDR3 is TGTGCCAGCAGTCCCCCAAATGTAGCGGTATCCACAGATACGCAGTATTTT. Amino acids: CASSPPNVAVSTDTQYF.

The count of this clonotype is one. The V call is TRBV7-6, the J call TRBJ1-3, with D perhaps TRBD1 (5 bases). This CDR3 contains 15 residues. V was shortened by 4 bases and J by 2 bases, with 12 bases between the two germline ends. Germline CDR1 SGHVS, CDR2 FNYEAQ. The CDR3 here is CASSSEWGAGNTIYF. CDR3 DNA sequence: TGTGCCAGCAGCTCGGAGTGGGGGGCTGGAAACACCATATATTTT.

Remarks on this clonotype: An end of the junction does not agree with germline; a read error may underlie this. The genes are TRBV20-1 and TRBJ2-1; D is tentatively TRBD1 or TRBD2 (5 bases each). CDR3 length: 18 residues. Germline V gene data show CDR1 as DFQATT and CDR2 as SNEGSKA (reference sequence). CDR3 in amino acids: CSARARGQHDAFYNEHFF. The CDR3 DNA reads TGCAGTGCTAGAGCTCGGGGCCAACACGACGCATTCTACAATGAGCATTTCTTC.

The J gene is TRBJ2-2, the V gene TRBV27; D may be TRBD2 (5 bases). The V gene lost 6 bases and the J gene lost 10 bases, with 21 bases spanning the gap. Germline V gene lookup returns CDR1 MNHEY and CDR2 SMNVEV (reference sequence). This CDR3 contains 15 residues. CDR3 sequence reads: CASRPTLRSAEELFF. The CDR3 region has the DNA TGTGCCAGCAGACCAACCCTGCGTTCAGCGGAGGAGCTGTTTTTT.

The chain carries TRBV19 and TRBJ2-1; maybe TRBD2 (6 bases). Germline loops: CDR1 LNHDA, CDR2 SQIVND (reference sequence). With 5 bases removed from V and 9 bases from J, the gap between germline ends came to 8 bases. This CDR3 comprises 11 residues. This chain's CDR3 is CASSRGSEQFF. The CDR3 DNA is TGTGCCAGTAGTCGGGGGAGTGAGCAGTTCTTC.

Turning to this clonotype: This may be a read error, as it is one base from a much larger clone. V usage is TRBV7-6 and J usage is TRBJ2-7; possibly TRBD2 for D (5 bases). CDR1 is SGHVS, CDR2 FNYEAQ, per germline. The CDR3 runs to 15 residues. CDR3 nucleotide sequence: TGTGCCAGCAGCGGAGGACGGACGCCTTCCTACGAGCACTACTTC. Residues: CASSGGRTPSYEHYF.

The chain has TRBV7-9 and TRBJ2-3, with 7 bases fitting TRBD2. CDR1 and CDR2 from the germline V gene are SEHNR and FQNEAQ (reference sequence). Trimming cost V 5 bases and J 3 bases; bases outside gene matches: 8. This CDR3 comprises 15 residues. The DNA for the CDR3 is TGTGCCAGCAGCCCCATGCTAGCGGAAACAGATACGCAGTATTTT. It is translated as CASSPMLAETDTQYF.

The V gene is TRBV5-4, the J gene TRBJ2-2, with 12 positions matching TRBD1. The CDR3 contains 16 residues. The trim removed 2 bases at V and 7 bases at J, leaving 6 bases unmatched. Per the germline V gene, CDR1 is SGHNT and CDR2 is YYREEE (reference sequence). This CDR3 is CASSFRGQGAIGELFF. CDR3 nucleotide sequence: TGTGCCAGCAGCTTTAGGGGACAGGGGGCGATCGGGGAGCTGTTTTTT.

This clonotype was seen ten or more times. The chain links TRBV7-9 to TRBJ2-1; 10 bases match TRBD2. The germline CDR1 and CDR2 sequences are SEHNR and FQNEAQ (reference sequence). Trimming took 2 bases from V and 7 from J; bases not matched to a gene: 8. CDR3 size: 16 residues. As DNA, the CDR3 is TGTGCCAGCAGCTTAAGGCTAGCGGGAGCGTTTAATGAGCAGTTCTTC. It specifies CASSLRLAGAFNEQFF.

This clonotype was observed a handful of times. J is TRBJ2-2 and V is TRBV12-3 or TRBV12-4; 12 bases fit TRBD2. The CDR3 consists of 18 residues. With V trimmed by 5 bases and J by 2 bases, 9 bases remained unmatched. This chain's CDR3 is CASSIPGLAGVNTGELFF. CDR3 DNA: TGTGCCAGCAGTATACCGGGACTAGCGGGCGTTAACACCGGGGAGCTGTTTTTT.

The rearrangement joins TRBV12-3 or TRBV12-4 to TRBJ1-1; D remains unclear. The length of the CDR3 is 14 residues. Between the trimmed V and J ends, which lost 7 bases and 0 bases, there was a span of 12 bases. CDR3 nucleotides: TGTGCCAGCACCGACCTTGACATGAACACTGAAGCTTTCTTT. Encoded protein: CASTDLDMNTEAFF.

The chain recombines TRBV6-5 with TRBJ2-5; weak D call: TRBD2 (5 bases). The CDR3 is 17 residues long. The V and J ends lost 6 bases and 0 bases respectively, with 20 bases between them. The germline gives CDR1 MNHEY, CDR2 SVGAGI. CDR3 amino acids: CASSPTRGPLYQETQYF. CDR3 DNA sequence: TGTGCCAGCAGCCCTACTAGAGGTCCCCTGTACCAAGAGACCCAGTACTTC.

The chain carries TRBV4-2 and TRBJ1-5; the D gene is possibly TRBD1 (6 bases). This CDR3 comprises 15 residues. The V gene's germline CDR1 is LGHNA and CDR2 YNFKEQ. The V gene lost 0 bases and the J gene lost 6 bases, with 12 bases spanning the gap. CDR3 protein: CASSQEGGGSQPQHF. The CDR3 coding sequence is TGTGCCAGCAGCCAAGAAGGGGGGGGGAGTCAGCCCCAGCATTTT.

The rearrangement joins TRBV7-6 to TRBJ1-1; D remains unclear. Between the trimmed V and J ends, which lost 3 bases and 1 base, there was a span of 9 bases. The CDR3 loop spans 14 amino acids. Germline V CDR1 and CDR2: SGHVS, FNYEAQ. This CDR3 is CASSLVQQNTEAFF. The DNA for the CDR3 is TGTGCCAGCAGCTTGGTTCAGCAGAACACTGAAGCTTTCTTT.

The chain combines TRBV6-5 with TRBJ2-7; perhaps TRBD1 as D (6 bases). This CDR3 spans 12 amino acids. CDR1 and CDR2 from the germline V gene are MNHEY and SVGAGI. The V end was cut by 2 bases, the J end by 5 bases, with 7 bases between. DNA of the CDR3: TGTGCCAGCAGTTACGCAGGGGACGAGCAGTACTTC. Residues: CASSYAGDEQYF.

This clonotype was detected many times. The chain links TRBV7-8 to TRBJ2-1, with 10 positions matching TRBD1. This CDR3 is built from 16 residues. CDR1 and CDR2 (germline): SGHVS, FQNEAQ. After removal of 3 bases from V and 0 bases from J, the junction contained 2 bases not matched to a gene. CDR3 DNA sequence: TGTGCCAGCAGCTTCCGGGACAGGGGCTCCTACAATGAGCAGTTCTTC. Translation gives CASSFRDRGSYNEQFF.

This clonotype appeared a few times. This chain joins TRBV12-3 or TRBV12-4 and TRBJ2-1, with no clear D. This CDR3 is built from 14 residues. Trimming stripped 3 bases from V and 7 bases from J, with 13 bases between. The CDR3 region has the DNA TGTGCCAGCAGTTTTGTGAAAACGTTAAATGAGCAGTTCTTC. This gives the protein CASSFVKTLNEQFF.

This clonotype was observed a handful of times. The chain carries TRBV5-6 and TRBJ1-1; D not certain. Germline V lookup: CDR1 SGHDT, CDR2 YYEEEE. The V end was cut by 0 bases, the J end by 5 bases, with 11 bases between. This CDR3 spans 14 amino acids. The CDR3 region is CASSLEGKATEAFF. In DNA, the CDR3 is TGTGCCAGCAGCTTGGAAGGGAAGGCGACTGAAGCTTTCTTT.

The chain links TRBV15 to TRBJ2-2, with D uncertain. The germline V gene encodes CDR1 LNHNV and CDR2 YYDKDF (reference sequence). Trimming removed 2 bases from V and 5 bases from J, with 12 bases in between. CDR3 length equals 15 residues. The CDR3 bases are TGTGCCACCAGCAGATTTCTAGAAGGGACCGGGGAGCTGTTTTTT. It codes for CATSRFLEGTGELFF.